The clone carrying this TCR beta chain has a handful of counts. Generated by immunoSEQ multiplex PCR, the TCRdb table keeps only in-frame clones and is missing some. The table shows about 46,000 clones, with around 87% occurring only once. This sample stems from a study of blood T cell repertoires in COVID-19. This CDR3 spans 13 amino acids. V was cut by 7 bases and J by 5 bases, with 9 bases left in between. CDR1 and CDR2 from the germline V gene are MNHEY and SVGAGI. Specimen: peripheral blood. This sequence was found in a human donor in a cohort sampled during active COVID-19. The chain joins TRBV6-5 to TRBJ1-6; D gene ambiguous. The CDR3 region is CASMRGDNSPLHF. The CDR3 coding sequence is TGTGCCAGCATGCGGGGAGATAATTCACCCCTCCACTTT.